This T cell receptor (beta chain) is drawn from a study of T cells after yellow fever vaccination. Looked up from germline, CDR1 is KGHDR and CDR2 is SFDVKD. This CDR3 has 14 amino acids. V was trimmed by 2 bases and J by 5 bases, leaving 11 bases between them. TCRdb used MiXCR to reprocess the 5' RACE reads, holding one entry per CDR3 protein. The profile covers more than 200,000 distinct CDR3 sequences, with about 3.5% appearing a single time and 15% to 20% taken by the ten largest. This clonotype was seen more than once but under ten times. This rearrangement joins TRBV24-1 to TRBJ1-2, with D possibly TRBD1 on 6 matching bases. The material sequenced was PBMCs, taken 15 days after the yellow fever booster vaccination. This clonotype was obtained from a man younger than 35 who received the YFV17D yellow fever vaccine. CDR3 protein: CATSDWRTVYGYTF. In DNA form, the CDR3 reads TGTGCCACCAGTGATTGGCGGACAGTTTATGGCTACACCTTC.